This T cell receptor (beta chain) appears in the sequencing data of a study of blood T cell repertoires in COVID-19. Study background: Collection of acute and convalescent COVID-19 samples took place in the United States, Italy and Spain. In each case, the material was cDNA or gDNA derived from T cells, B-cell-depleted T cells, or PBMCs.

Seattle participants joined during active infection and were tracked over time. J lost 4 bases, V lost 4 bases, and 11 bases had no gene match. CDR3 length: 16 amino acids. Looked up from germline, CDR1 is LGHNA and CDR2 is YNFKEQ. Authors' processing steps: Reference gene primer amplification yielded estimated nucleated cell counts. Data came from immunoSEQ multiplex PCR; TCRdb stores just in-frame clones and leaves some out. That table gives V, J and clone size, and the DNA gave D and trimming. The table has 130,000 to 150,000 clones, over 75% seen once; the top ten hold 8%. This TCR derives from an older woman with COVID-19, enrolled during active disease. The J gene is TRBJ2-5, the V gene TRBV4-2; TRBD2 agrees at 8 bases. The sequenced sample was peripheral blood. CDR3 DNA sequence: TGTGCCAGCAGCCCCACTAAAGCGGGGGCCCGAGAGACCCAGTACTTC. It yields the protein CASSPTKAGARETQYF.